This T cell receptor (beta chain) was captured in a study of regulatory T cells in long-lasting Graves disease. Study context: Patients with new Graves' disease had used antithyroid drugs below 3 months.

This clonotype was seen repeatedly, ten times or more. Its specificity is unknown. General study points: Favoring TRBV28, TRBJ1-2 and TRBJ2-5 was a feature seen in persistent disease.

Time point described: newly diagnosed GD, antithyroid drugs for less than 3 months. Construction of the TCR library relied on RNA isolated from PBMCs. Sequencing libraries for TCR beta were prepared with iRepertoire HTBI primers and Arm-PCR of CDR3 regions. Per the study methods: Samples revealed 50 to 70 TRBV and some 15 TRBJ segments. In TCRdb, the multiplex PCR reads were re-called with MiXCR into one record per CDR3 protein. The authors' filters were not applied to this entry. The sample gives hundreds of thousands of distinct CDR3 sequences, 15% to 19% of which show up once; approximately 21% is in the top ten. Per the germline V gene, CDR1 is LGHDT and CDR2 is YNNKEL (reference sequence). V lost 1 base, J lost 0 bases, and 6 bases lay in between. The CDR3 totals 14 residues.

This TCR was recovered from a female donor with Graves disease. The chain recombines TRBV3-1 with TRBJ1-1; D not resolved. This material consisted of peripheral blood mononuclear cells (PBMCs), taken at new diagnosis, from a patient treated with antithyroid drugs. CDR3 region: CASSQGNLNTEAFF. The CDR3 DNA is TGTGCCAGCAGCCAAGGAAACCTGAACACTGAAGCTTTCTTT. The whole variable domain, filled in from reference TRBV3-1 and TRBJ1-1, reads DTAVSQTPKYLVTQMGNDKSIKCEQNLGHDTMYWYKQDSKKFLKIMFSYNNKELIINETVPNRFSPKSPDKAHLNLHINSLELGDSAVYFCASSQGNLNTEAFFGQGTRLTVV.